These 12 T cell receptor beta chains share one sample of origin, sequenced in a study of T cell responses to AZD1222 COVID-19 vaccine (dated by TCRdb to about 2021). The time point label, as the study defines it: about 28 days (+/-7) after the second vaccine dose. Libraries were prepared through the immunoSEQ multiplex PCR assay. TCRdb took this table from immuneACCESS and kept in-frame rearrangements with V and J called. Such tables lack part of the clones; where checked against another copy, unresolved V genes explain under half of the gap, and the rest is unexplained. The sample data list under 200,000 clones, and 92% of these were observed just once. The ten largest clones represent approximately 1.3% of the sample. The sample consisted of peripheral blood, taken 28 days after the second AZD1222 dose. The receptors here all came from an adult who received the AZD1222 COVID-19 vaccine.

The sample holds a few counts of this clone. The chain joins TRBV6-1 to TRBJ2-7; 7 nucleotides line up with TRBD1. The V gene's germline CDR1 is MNHNS and CDR2 SASEGT. The V segment lost 1 base and the J segment 5 bases; nucleotides outside the gene matches: 8. The CDR3 spans 15 residues. The CDR3 region is CASSEEETGSDEQYF. The CDR3 DNA reads TGTGCCAGCAGTGAAGAGGAGACAGGGTCCGACGAGCAGTACTTC.

V usage is TRBV5-8 and J usage is TRBJ1-5, with TRBD1 identical over 7 bases. Germline CDR1 reads SGHTS; CDR2 reads YDEGEE. The CDR3 is 16 residues long. Trimming cost V 1 base and J 3 bases; bases outside gene matches: 7. CDR3 sequence: CASSLSGQVYNQPQHF. CDR3 coding DNA: TGTGCCAGCAGCTTGTCTGGACAGGTCTACAATCAGCCCCAGCATTTT.

V and J are TRBV28 and TRBJ1-2; a weak D match, TRBD1 (5 bases). Trimming took 2 bases from V and 0 from J, leaving 13 bases between them. Germline V gives CDR1 MDHEN, CDR2 SYDVKM. The length of the CDR3 is 16 residues. CDR3: CASSLSPSTANYGYTF. CDR3 in DNA: TGTGCCAGCAGTTTAAGCCCCTCGACAGCTAACTATGGCTACACCTTC.

V is TRBV6-2 or TRBV6-3 and J is TRBJ2-3, with D maybe TRBD1 (6 bases). Germline V gene lookup returns CDR1 MNHEY and CDR2 SVGEGT. The CDR3 has 14 amino acids. The V gene lost 7 bases and the J gene lost 2 bases, with 13 bases spanning the gap. The CDR3 DNA is TGTGCCAGCAACCCGGGACACTCCACAGATACGCAGTATTTT. This translates into CASNPGHSTDTQYF.

The chain joins TRBV2 to TRBJ1-2; a weak D match, TRBD1 (6 bases). The ends were cut back, 5 bases at V and 5 bases at J, with 18 bases in the middle. Germline lookup yields CDR1 SNHLY and CDR2 FYNNEI. The CDR3 is 15 residues long. Here the CDR3 reads CASSPRDRLPYGYTF. Here the CDR3 DNA reads TGTGCCAGCAGTCCTCGAGACAGGCTACCGTATGGCTACACCTTC.

This chain connects TRBV6-1 to TRBJ1-1; D is perhaps TRBD1 (5 bases). V was pared by 3 bases and J by 8 bases, with 10 bases between. The germline V gene encodes CDR1 MNHNS and CDR2 SASEGT. The CDR3 sequence is 12 residues long. CDR3 DNA sequence: TGTGCCAGCAGTGAGGGGTCAGGGGAAGCTTTCTTT. It specifies CASSEGSGEAFF.

The rearrangement joins TRBV2 to TRBJ1-4; D is unclear. The germline gives CDR1 SNHLY, CDR2 FYNNEI. This CDR3 is 12 amino acids long. V was shortened by 4 bases and J by 6 bases, with 6 bases between the two germline ends. CDR3 region: CASSVQDEKLFF. CDR3 sequence (DNA): TGTGCCAGCAGTGTGCAGGATGAAAAACTGTTTTTT.

The rearrangement joins TRBV11-3 to TRBJ2-2, with 7 bases lining up with TRBD1. The germline gives CDR1 SGHNT, CDR2 YENEEA. The CDR3 contains 15 residues. V was clipped by 5 bases and J by 1 base; unmatched bases: 4. The CDR3 DNA sequence: TGTGCCAGCAGCCTCTACAGGGGGAACACCGGGGAGCTGTTTTTT. This sequence encodes CASSLYRGNTGELFF.

V and J are TRBV6-4 and TRBJ2-1; TRBD1 aligns across 9 bases. CDR1 and CDR2 (germline): MRHNA, SNTAGT. V trimming: 0 bases; J trimming: 10 bases; junction bases outside the gene matches: 7. This CDR3 has 15 residues. CDR3 loop: CASSDSETGGTEQFF. The CDR3 coding sequence is TGTGCCAGCAGTGACTCCGAGACAGGGGGGACAGAGCAGTTCTTC.

This chain connects TRBV5-4 to TRBJ2-7, with 10 bases that match TRBD1. This CDR3 has 16 amino acids. Germline lookup yields CDR1 SGHNT and CDR2 YYREEE (reference sequence). The V and J ends lost 2 bases and 2 bases, in that order; junction bases with no gene match: 7. In DNA form, the CDR3 reads TGTGCCAGCAGCTTATCCCCGGGACAGGGGACCTACGAGCAGTACTTC. Amino acid sequence: CASSLSPGQGTYEQYF.

The J gene is TRBJ2-7, the V gene TRBV19; tentative D call: TRBD1 (6 bases). V shed 8 bases and J shed 1 base, with 18 bases lying between them. The CDR3 contains 15 residues. Germline V lookup: CDR1 LNHDA, CDR2 SQIVND (reference sequence). For the CDR3, the DNA is TGTGCCAGTCCCCCGAGGACAGCTACTTCCTACGAGCAGTACTTC. As protein: CASPPRTATSYEQYF.

This chain uses TRBV5-6 with TRBJ2-1; 12 bases fit TRBD2. J gave up 3 bases and V 4 bases, and 2 bases lay outside the gene matches. The CDR3 totals 15 residues. The V gene's germline CDR1 is SGHDT and CDR2 YYEEEE. In DNA form, the CDR3 reads TGTGCCAGCAGCCTACTAGCGGGAGGCTACAATGAGCAGTTCTTC. Its protein is CASSLLAGGYNEQFF.